The present TCR beta chain was sequenced within a study of lymphopenia after photon versus proton radiotherapy. Study findings and constraints: Oligoclonal CD8+ Temra expansion after nadir drove photon patients' diversity drop. Better survival with proton therapy was suggested as possible, not demonstrated. In patients who died, overall survival fell as post-nadir TCR diversity dropped more.

Some clones are missing from TCRdb's copy, which holds only in-frame ones; the method was immunoSEQ multiplex PCR. The profile shows roughly 65,000 clones, under 95% of them singletons. As to this clone: Its target is not known. Germline and junction disagree at one end, which may indicate a read error.

The germline V gene encodes CDR1 SGHAT and CDR2 FQNNGV. This CDR3 spans 12 amino acids. The sample was peripheral blood, taken from a patient treated with photon-based radiotherapy. This sequence originates from a woman in her 70s with pancreatic cancer. The V call is TRBV11-2, the J call TRBJ2-3; 12 bases fit TRBD2. CDR3 protein: CASTMTSGSFHF. CDR3 DNA: TGTGCCAGCACAATGACTAGCGGGAGTTTCCATTTT.